This paragraph reports one T cell receptor (beta chain). This specimen comes from a study of shared clonotypes between healthy human individuals. Clones were read by immunoSEQ multiplex PCR, and TCRdb kept only the in-frame ones, dropping some. Of about 600,000 clones listed, around 80% are singletons. The CDR3 runs to 13 residues. The V end was cut by 4 bases, the J end by 6 bases, with 13 bases between. CDR1 and CDR2 (germline): MNHNS, SASEGT. Material: PBMCs. This receptor was identified in a woman aged 40 to 50 in good health. Some clones in this sample may be carry-over from other donors' samples. The chain couples TRBV6-1 to TRBJ2-7, with D possibly called TRBD1 or TRBD2 (6 bases each). Here the CDR3 DNA reads TGTGCCAGCAGTGCGTTACAGGGAGGCGAGCAGTACTTC. Translation gives CASSALQGGEQYF.